The next 30 T cell receptor beta chains were all read from a single sample in a study of neoadjuvant anti-PD-1 for oral cavity cancer (dated by TCRdb to the early 2020s). The sample's time point, from its label and the paper: before neoadjuvant nivolumab. To prepare the library, the immunoSEQ multiplex PCR assay was applied. Entries here come from immuneACCESS through TCRdb and include only in-frame sequences with V and J called. Some clones fail to appear in such tables; in the studies checked, an unresolved V gene covers under half of the shortfall, and the cause of the remainder is unknown. The sample table lists 13,000 to 15,000 clones, 71% of them with a count of one. Approximately 2.8% of the sample comes from the top ten. Specimen: PBMCs, collected before nivolumab (anti-PD-1) treatment. The receptors were sampled from a person aged 35-79 years with oral cavity squamous cell carcinoma.

This sequence joins TRBV6-5 and TRBJ2-4; perhaps TRBD2 as D (6 bases). The germline gives CDR1 MNHEY, CDR2 SVGAGI. The CDR3 extends over 14 amino acids. The germline V and J ends were trimmed by 7 bases and 5 bases, with 15 bases remaining between them. The CDR3 loop is CASMLAGRQNIQYF. In DNA, the CDR3 is TGTGCCAGCATGTTAGCAGGGAGGCAAAACATTCAGTACTTC.

The rearrangement uses TRBV4-1 and TRBJ2-7; the D gene is possibly TRBD1 (6 bases). CDR3 length: 14 residues. CDR1 and CDR2 (germline): MGHRA, YSYEKL. The V end was cut by 1 base, the J end by 4 bases, with 11 bases between. CDR3 in amino acids: CASSQVPRGYEQYF. CDR3 in DNA: TGCGCCAGCAGCCAAGTTCCGAGGGGGTACGAGCAGTACTTC.

Only a few counts were recorded for this clone. This chain links TRBV28 with TRBJ1-2; D is possibly TRBD1 (5 bases). Germline CDR1 MDHEN, CDR2 SYDVKM. The V end lost 10 bases, the J end lost 3 bases, and 24 bases lay between the germline ends. The CDR3 contains 16 residues. CDR3 protein: CATRSTGGGLYYGYTF. CDR3 in DNA: TGTGCCACCCGCTCAACCGGGGGGGGACTATACTATGGCTACACCTTC.

This chain links TRBV30 with TRBJ2-7, with D perhaps matching TRBD1 (6 bases). Germline V gene lookup returns CDR1 GTSNPN and CDR2 SVGIG (reference sequence). The CDR3 loop spans 12 amino acids. V lost 2 bases and J 4 bases, leaving 9 bases between the germline ends. CDR3 nucleotide sequence: TGTGCCTGGAGTAGAACAGGGTACGAGCAGTACTTC. It specifies CAWSRTGYEQYF.

The chain couples TRBV27 to TRBJ1-2, with D unresolved. Per germline, CDR1 MNHEY and CDR2 SMNVEV (reference sequence). The CDR3 length is 16 residues. Trimming pared 6 bases from V and 0 bases from J, leaving 17 bases between. CDR3 sequence: CASSGSAYGPNYGYTF. CDR3 nucleotides: TGTGCCAGCAGCGGGTCAGCCTACGGGCCTAACTATGGCTACACCTTC.

The chain uses TRBV2 and TRBJ1-2; tentative D call: TRBD1 (5 bases). This CDR3 is built from 12 residues. CDR1 and CDR2 from the germline V gene are SNHLY and FYNNEI. Trimming left V 9 bases short and J 8 bases short, with 16 bases between. CDR3 sequence: CASSWRGNGYTF. DNA of the CDR3: TGTGCCAGTTCGTGGAGGGGCAACGGCTACACCTTC.

This clone was detected a few times. The V and J genes are TRBV11-2 and TRBJ2-7; no reliable D call. Per the germline V gene, CDR1 is SGHAT and CDR2 is FQNNGV. The length of the CDR3 is 11 residues. With 4 bases removed from V and 3 bases from J, the gap between germline ends came to 4 bases. The CDR3 region is CASSSIYEQYF. CDR3 in DNA: TGTGCCAGCAGCTCCATCTACGAGCAGTACTTC.

The chain is built from TRBV2 and TRBJ1-1, with D maybe TRBD1 (5 bases). The CDR3 runs to 11 residues. V was shortened by 10 bases and J by 11 bases, with 17 bases between the two germline ends. Germline-derived CDR1 and CDR2 are SNHLY and FYNNEI. This chain's CDR3 is CATAWGQVAFF. The DNA of the CDR3 is TGTGCCACCGCCTGGGGCCAAGTCGCTTTCTTT.

This sequence joins TRBV5-1 and TRBJ2-7; 7 nucleotides match TRBD1. CDR3 length: 14 residues. Germline V gives CDR1 SGHRS, CDR2 YFSETQ. V shed 4 bases and J 2 bases; nucleotides not matched to a gene: 6. The CDR3 loop is CASSIRQGTYEQYF. The CDR3 bases are TGCGCCAGCAGCATTCGACAGGGAACCTACGAGCAGTACTTC.

The chain couples TRBV5-1 to TRBJ2-7; D is possibly TRBD1 (6 bases). In germline, CDR1 is SGHRS, CDR2 YFSETQ. This CDR3 contains 17 residues. V gave up 2 bases and J gave up 2 bases, with 20 bases separating them. CDR3 sequence (DNA): TGCGCCAGCAGCTTATCGTACAGGGCAGGGACGACCTACGAGCAGTACTTC. Residues: CASSLSYRAGTTYEQYF. Together with reference TRBV5-1 and TRBJ2-7, the CDR3 gives the full variable domain: KAGVTQTPRYLIKTRGQQVTLSCSPISGHRSVSWYQQTPGQGLQFLFEYFSETQRNKGNFPGRFSGRQFSNSRSEMNVSTLELGDSALYLCASSLSYRAGTTYEQYFGPGTRLTVT.

The gene calls are TRBV29-1 and TRBJ2-3; 9 bases line up with TRBD2. V shed 5 bases and J 2 bases; nucleotides not matched to a gene: 8. The CDR3 loop spans 15 amino acids. The germline V gene encodes CDR1 SQVTM and CDR2 ANQGSEA. CDR3 amino acids: CSVCPKRGATDTQYF. Here the CDR3 DNA reads TGCAGCGTTTGTCCAAAGCGGGGGGCCACAGATACGCAGTATTTT.

This clone showed up just a few times. This chain joins TRBV15 and TRBJ1-1; D remains unclear. There are 15 residues in the CDR3. Germline loops: CDR1 LNHNV, CDR2 YYDKDF (reference sequence). V gave up 0 bases and J gave up 5 bases, with 13 bases separating them. The CDR3 DNA is TGTGCCACCAGCAGAGATCGGGTAGGGCCTACTGAAGCTTTCTTT. Its protein is CATSRDRVGPTEAFF.

This sequence joins TRBV30 and TRBJ1-5; the D gene is possibly TRBD1 (6 bases). V was clipped by 3 bases and J by 2 bases, with 14 bases between them. CDR3 length: 15 residues. The germline V gene encodes CDR1 GTSNPN and CDR2 SVGIG (reference sequence). The CDR3 region is CAWRPPGAGNQPQHF. In DNA, the CDR3 is TGTGCCTGGAGGCCCCCGGGGGCGGGCAATCAGCCCCAGCATTTT.

This clone appeared a single time. The rearrangement uses TRBV5-1 and TRBJ2-7, with D uncertain. The ends were cut back, 9 bases at V and 3 bases at J, with 10 bases in the middle. The CDR3 is 11 amino acids. Germline V CDR1 and CDR2: SGHRS, YFSETQ. CDR3: CANHPDYEQYF. Here the CDR3 DNA reads TGCGCCAACCACCCTGACTACGAGCAGTACTTC.

The gene calls are TRBV7-3 and TRBJ2-3; no reliable D call. Trimming shortened V by 6 bases and J by 0 bases, and 13 bases separated the two germline ends. This CDR3 comprises 15 residues. CDR1 SGHTA and CDR2 FQGTGA come from the germline V gene. CDR3 region: CASRQTVTSTDTQYF. CDR3 in DNA: TGTGCCAGCAGACAGACGGTCACTAGCACAGATACGCAGTATTTT.

This chain joins TRBV19 and TRBJ1-2; D may be TRBD1 (5 bases). V lost 6 bases and J 4 bases, leaving 15 bases between the germline ends. Per germline, CDR1 LNHDA and CDR2 SQIVND (reference sequence). This CDR3 has 14 residues. The CDR3 nucleotides read TGTGCCAGTAGATCGGACGGGGGTAGCTATGGCTACACCTTC. The encoded protein is CASRSDGGSYGYTF.

V usage is TRBV7-9 and J usage is TRBJ1-2; no definite D call. Germline values: CDR1 SEHNR, CDR2 FQNEAQ (reference sequence). The CDR3 is 12 amino acids. Trimming took off 3 bases at V and 8 bases at J, with 10 bases between the two ends. The CDR3, as DNA: TGTGCCAGCAGCTTCGGGGAGTACGGCTACACCTTC. As protein: CASSFGEYGYTF. Full variable domain (outside the CDR3, taken from reference TRBV7-9 and TRBJ1-2): DTGVSQNPRHKITKRGQNVTFRCDPISEHNRLYWYRQTLGQGPEFLTYFQNEAQLEKSRLLSDRFSAERPKGSFSTLEIQRTEQGDSAMYLCASSFGEYGYTFGSGTRLTVV.

In DNA form, the CDR3 reads TGTGCCAGCAGCCCGGGACAGTCCGACGAGCAGTACTTC. Protein sequence: CASSPGQSDEQYF. V gene TRBV28 combines with J gene TRBJ2-7; TRBD1 aligns across 7 bases. This CDR3 contains 13 residues. The germline gives CDR1 MDHEN, CDR2 SYDVKM. The J segment lost 5 bases and the V segment lost 6 bases, leaving 7 bases of the junction unmatched.

V usage is TRBV2 and J usage is TRBJ1-1; the match to TRBD1 covers 9 bases. The CDR3 runs 14 residues. From germline, CDR1 is SNHLY and CDR2 FYNNEI. V dropped 8 bases and J dropped 0; count of bases not matched to a gene: 4. As DNA, the CDR3 is TGTGCCAGCCAGGACAGGGGCATGAACACTGAAGCTTTCTTT. Translation: CASQDRGMNTEAFF. Drawing the rest from reference TRBV2 and TRBJ1-1, the complete variable domain is EPEVTQTPSHQVTQMGQEVILRCVPISNHLYFYWYRQILGQKVEFLVSFYNNEISEKSEIFDDQFSVERPDGSNFTLKIRSTKLEDSAMYFCASQDRGMNTEAFFGQGTRLTVV.

The gene calls are TRBV7-3 and TRBJ1-2; D uncertain. CDR3 size: 12 residues. Germline V gene sequence: CDR1 SGHTA, CDR2 FQGTGA. Trimming stripped 2 bases from V and 5 bases from J, with 6 bases between. CDR3 amino acids: CASSLGEYGYTF. The DNA for the CDR3 is TGTGCCAGCAGCTTAGGGGAATATGGCTACACCTTC. Combining the CDR3 with reference TRBV7-3 and TRBJ1-2 gives the whole variable domain GAGVSQTPSNKVTEKGKYVELRCDPISGHTALYWYRQSLGQGPEFLIYFQGTGAADDSGLPNDRFFAVRPEGSVSTLKIQRTERGDSAVYLCASSLGEYGYTFGSGTRLTVV.

The chain employs TRBV6-5 and TRBJ1-1; D is unresolved. The CDR3 is 15 amino acids. Trimming removed 2 bases from V and 4 bases from J, with 14 bases in between. Germline V gene data show CDR1 as MNHEY and CDR2 as SVGAGI. The CDR3 region is CASSYGSPLGTEAFF. CDR3 DNA: TGTGCCAGCAGTTACGGTAGTCCACTGGGCACTGAAGCTTTCTTT.

This clone turned up a few times. V gene TRBV27 combines with J gene TRBJ1-2; the D gene is possibly TRBD1 (5 bases). Germline V gene lookup returns CDR1 MNHEY and CDR2 SMNVEV (reference sequence). The CDR3 spans 14 residues. V lost 4 bases and J lost 7, with 16 bases in between. This CDR3 reads CASSSGRALGGYTF. Here the CDR3 DNA reads TGTGCCAGCAGTTCGGGCAGGGCCCTTGGTGGCTACACCTTC.

The rearrangement links TRBV30 to TRBJ2-1; D may be TRBD1 or TRBD2 (5 bases each). The ends were cut back, 2 bases at V and 0 bases at J, with 11 bases in the middle. The CDR3 totals 15 residues. CDR1 GTSNPN and CDR2 SVGIG come from the germline V gene (reference sequence). CDR3 DNA: TGTGCCTGGAGTTCCTCCGGGACCTCCTACAATGAGCAGTTCTTC. Protein: CAWSSSGTSYNEQFF. Filled out from reference TRBV30 and TRBJ2-1, the complete variable domain reads SQTIHQWPATLVQPVGSPLSLECTVEGTSNPNLYWYRQAAGRGLQLLFYSVGIGQISSEVPQNLSASRPQDRQFILSSKKLLLSDSGFYLCAWSSSGTSYNEQFFGPGTRLTVL.

This clone was recorded a few times. This sequence joins TRBV18 and TRBJ2-2; D tentatively fits TRBD1 or TRBD2 (5 bases each). Germline loops: CDR1 KGHSH, CDR2 LQKENI. V lost 4 bases and J 0 bases, leaving 9 bases between the germline ends. This CDR3 contains 15 residues. The DNA of the CDR3 is TGTGCCAGCTCACGGGACGTCGCGAACACCGGGGAGCTGTTTTTT. This codes for CASSRDVANTGELFF.

This clone was seen a few times. One end of the junction varies from germline; a read error may be responsible. V and J are TRBV7-7 and TRBJ2-7, with D perhaps matching TRBD1 or TRBD2 (5 bases each). CDR1 and CDR2 from the germline V gene are SSHAT and FNYEAQ (reference sequence). The CDR3 sequence is 15 residues long. In DNA, the CDR3 is TGTGCTAGCAGCTTACGGGACGGAAGCTCCTACGAGCAGTACTTC. Amino acids: CASSLRDGSSYEQYF. Full variable domain (rest looked up from reference TRBV7-7 and TRBJ2-7): GAGVSQSPRYKVTKRGQDVTLRCDPISSHATLYWYQQALGQGPEFLTYFNYEAQPDKSGLPSDRFSAERPEGSISTLTIQRTEQRDSAMYRCASSLRDGSSYEQYFGPGTRLTVT.

V gene TRBV30 combines with J gene TRBJ2-1; D unclear. The CDR3 runs 14 residues. V was cut by 3 bases and J by 0 bases, with 9 bases left in between. Germline V gives CDR1 GTSNPN, CDR2 SVGIG (reference sequence). CDR3 sequence reads: CAWSDWSSYNEQFF. The CDR3 nucleotides are TGTGCCTGGAGCGACTGGAGCTCCTACAATGAGCAGTTCTTC.

The chain carries TRBV5-6 and TRBJ1-1, with unresolved D. Germline CDR1 and CDR2: SGHDT and YYEEEE. Trimming took off 0 bases at V and 1 base at J, with 7 bases between the two ends. The CDR3 loop spans 14 amino acids. The CDR3 nucleotides read TGTGCCAGCAGCTTGGTTCTGGGGAACACTGAAGCTTTCTTT. Amino acids: CASSLVLGNTEAFF.

The chain joins TRBV9 to TRBJ2-2; D gene unclear. The CDR3 spans 14 residues. Per the germline V gene, CDR1 is SGDLS and CDR2 is YYNGEE. Trimming stripped 0 bases from V and 5 bases from J, with 8 bases between. CDR3 nucleotide sequence: TGTGCCAGCAGCGTAGGATTGGGGACCGGGGAGCTGTTTTTT. It codes for CASSVGLGTGELFF.

CDR3 sequence: CASSLAVTSGQETQYF. In DNA form, the CDR3 reads TGTGCCAGCAGCTTGGCCGTGACTAGCGGCCAAGAGACCCAGTACTTC. The rearrangement links TRBV5-5 to TRBJ2-5; TRBD2 agrees at 9 bases. This CDR3 is built from 16 residues. V was pared by 0 bases and J by 1 base, with 4 bases of the junction left unmatched. Germline V gene sequence: CDR1 SGHKS, CDR2 YYEKEE (reference sequence).

The gene calls are TRBV7-8 and TRBJ2-5, with TRBD2 identical over 11 bases. The CDR3 contains 17 residues. CDR1 is SGHVS, CDR2 FQNEAQ, per germline. The V gene end was trimmed by 7 bases and the J gene end by 1 base; junction bases not matched to a gene: 11. DNA for the CDR3: TGTGCCAGCAAAGAGGGGGCTAGCGGGAGGACCCAAGAGACCCAGTACTTC. Translating gives CASKEGASGRTQETQYF.